This entry describes one T cell receptor (beta chain). Its antigen is unknown. The entry originates in a study of T cells in Graves' hyperthyroidism and ophthalmopathy. General study results and limits: Model predictions of ophthalmopathy came a median approximately 6.5 months before onset.

Approximately 9.3 ml of fresh peripheral blood supplied the PBMCs. Amplified TCR beta CDR3 regions came from RNA transcripts. The HTBI primer set served for first-round RT-PCR of the TCR CDR3. TCRdb reanalysed the multiplex PCR reads using MiXCR and keeps one entry per CDR3 protein. The sample yields some 720,000 distinct CDR3 sequences, less than 20% seen once. There are 15 residues in the CDR3. Germline CDR1 is MNHEY and CDR2 is SMNVEV (reference sequence). Trimming removed 5 bases from V and 5 bases from J; junction bases left unmatched: 6. The sequence was obtained from a man aged 18 to 29 with Graves' hyperthyroidism. The chain combines TRBV27 with TRBJ2-5; TRBD2 matches 12 bases. Sequenced material: blood. CDR3 bases: TGTGCCAGCAGTGTCCAGACTAGCGGGAGTGAGACCCAGTACTTC. Translating gives CASSVQTSGSETQYF.